Listed below are T cell receptor beta chains from one sample, sequenced in a study of chemoradiotherapy in HPV16-positive cancers. Clones were read by immunoSEQ multiplex PCR, and TCRdb kept only the in-frame ones, dropping some. There are roughly 11,000 clones in the sample; roughly 90% occur only once, and about 1.8% lies in the top ten. The sample was blood, taken from a patient who underwent chemoradiotherapy. The source of these receptors is a human donor with HPV-associated anogenital cancer. Each CDR3 is given with its conserved first and last residue. The order of the fields is D gene, clone size, J gene, V gene, CDR3 protein, CDR3 DNA. D genes are given only for firm matches. Some rows mark clone size as missing; the rest say once, few, many or name a class of expanded clone.

D: TRBD2; size: .; J: TRBJ2-3; V: TRBV7-2; CDR3: CASSLRGSRPTRDTQYF; DNA: TGTGCCAGCAGCCTGCGGGGGAGCCGCCCGACCAGGGATACGCAGTATTTT
D: TRBD1; size: .; J: TRBJ2-3; V: TRBV6-5; CDR3: CASTGGGRGTDTQYF; DNA: TGTGCCAGCACAGGGGGCGGCAGGGGCACAGATACGCAGTATTTT
D: .; size: few; J: TRBJ2-5; V: TRBV5-1; CDR3: CASSWGEGLPIRETQYF; DNA: TGCGCCAGCAGCTGGGGCGAGGGACTCCCGATCCGAGAGACCCAGTACTTC
D: TRBD1; size: .; J: TRBJ1-2; V: TRBV25-1; CDR3: CASSEQGAGYGYTF; DNA: TGTGCCAGCAGTGAACAGGGGGCGGGCTATGGCTACACCTTC
D: TRBD2; size: .; J: TRBJ2-5; V: TRBV27; CDR3: CASSSSGGKTQYF; DNA: TGTGCCAGCAGTTCTAGCGGGGGGAAGACCCAGTACTTC
D: TRBD1; size: .; J: TRBJ1-1; V: TRBV6-6; CDR3: CASKRGQGPTEAFF; DNA: TGTGCCAGTAAACGGGGACAGGGCCCCACTGAAGCTTTCTTT
D: .; size: .; J: TRBJ1-2; V: TRBV7-9; CDR3: CASSLLGINYGYTF; DNA: TGTGCCAGCAGCTTACTGGGCATCAACTATGGCTACACCTTC
D: TRBD2; size: .; J: TRBJ2-3; V: TRBV9; CDR3: CASSVESGLAASSTDTQYF; DNA: TGTGCCAGCAGCGTAGAATCGGGACTAGCGGCCTCGAGCACAGATACGCAGTATTTT
D: TRBD2; size: .; J: TRBJ2-7; V: TRBV18; CDR3: CASSPRALAGVTYEQYF; DNA: TGTGCCAGCTCACCACGGGCCCTAGCGGGGGTCACCTACGAGCAGTACTTC
D: TRBD2; size: .; J: TRBJ2-5; V: TRBV10-2; CDR3: CASRDGLAGLETQYF; DNA: TGCGCCAGCAGGGACGGACTAGCGGGGTTAGAGACCCAGTACTTC
D: TRBD1; size: .; J: TRBJ1-2; V: TRBV5-1; CDR3: CASSWDRVNGYTF; DNA: TGCGCCAGCAGCTGGGACAGGGTAAACGGCTACACCTTC
D: .; size: .; J: TRBJ1-4; V: TRBV6-6; CDR3: CASSYKRTRGYEKLFF; DNA: TGTGCCAGCAGTTACAAACGGACGCGGGGGTATGAAAAACTGTTTTTT
D: .; size: .; J: TRBJ2-4; V: TRBV7-2; CDR3: CASSFVAGAWAKNIQYF; DNA: TGTGCCAGCAGCTTTGTAGCAGGGGCATGGGCCAAAAACATTCAGTACTTC
D: TRBD1; size: .; J: TRBJ1-2; V: TRBV6-1; CDR3: CASSEDQGGGYTF; DNA: TGTGCCAGCAGTGAAGACCAGGGGGGTGGCTACACCTTC
D: .; size: .; J: TRBJ1-1; V: TRBV4-1; CDR3: CASSQDPRDNTEAFF; DNA: TGCGCCAGCAGCCAAGACCCGAGGGATAACACTGAAGCTTTCTTT
D: .; size: .; J: TRBJ1-1; V: TRBV29-1; CDR3: CSAQTPGSGGTEAFF; DNA: TGCAGCGCTCAAACCCCTGGGTCGGGGGGCACTGAAGCTTTCTTT
D: .; size: .; J: TRBJ2-1; V: TRBV7-9; CDR3: CASSDTGRGSYNEQFF; DNA: TGTGCCAGCAGCGATACCGGAAGGGGGTCCTACAATGAGCAGTTCTTC
D: TRBD2; size: once; J: TRBJ2-3; V: TRBV2; CDR3: CARSRGASGVFPSTDTQYF; DNA: TGTGCCAGGAGCCGCGGGGCTAGCGGGGTATTTCCTAGCACAGATACGCAGTATTTT
D: TRBD1; size: .; J: TRBJ2-1; V: TRBV11-2; CDR3: CASSLQPGQVAEQFF; DNA: TGTGCCAGCAGCTTACAACCGGGACAGGTCGCCGAGCAGTTCTTC
D: TRBD1; size: .; J: TRBJ1-2; V: TRBV30; CDR3: CAWSLDRGYGYTF; DNA: TGTGCCTGGAGTCTGGACAGGGGGTATGGCTACACCTTC
D: .; size: .; J: TRBJ2-1; V: TRBV7-2; CDR3: CASSLEGYYNEQFF; DNA: TGTGCCAGCAGCTTAGAGGGATACTACAATGAGCAGTTCTTC
D: TRBD1; size: once; J: TRBJ1-2; V: TRBV5-5; CDR3: CASSLRQGDYGYTF; DNA: TGTGCCAGCAGCTTGAGGCAGGGGGACTATGGCTACACCTTC
D: .; size: .; J: TRBJ1-1; V: TRBV6-1; CDR3: CASSEAGGYREAFF; DNA: TGTGCCAGCAGTGAAGCGGGAGGGTATAGGGAAGCTTTCTTT
D: .; size: .; J: TRBJ1-4; V: TRBV6-1; CDR3: CASSELAGANEKLFF; DNA: TGTGCCAGCAGTGAACTGGCAGGGGCTAATGAAAAACTGTTTTTT
D: .; size: .; J: TRBJ2-7; V: TRBV7-9; CDR3: CASSHQYEQYF; DNA: TGTGCCAGCAGCCACCAGTACGAGCAGTACTTC
D: .; size: .; J: TRBJ2-3; V: TRBV6-4; CDR3: CASSEVSGTDTQYF; DNA: TGTGCCAGCAGTGAGGTTTCTGGCACAGATACGCAGTATTTT
D: .; size: .; J: TRBJ1-1; V: TRBV7-2; CDR3: CASSRGGIMNTEAFF; DNA: TGTGCCAGCAGCCGAGGGGGAATCATGAACACTGAAGCTTTCTTT
D: TRBD2; size: .; J: TRBJ2-3; V: TRBV15; CDR3: CATSRGTRSDTQYF; DNA: TGTGCCACCAGCAGAGGGACTAGATCAGATACGCAGTATTTT
D: .; size: .; J: TRBJ1-1; V: TRBV5-6; CDR3: CASSPVGGLMNTEAFF; DNA: TGTGCCAGCAGCCCCGTGGGGGGGCTTATGAACACTGAAGCTTTCTTT
D: TRBD2; size: .; J: TRBJ2-3; V: TRBV5-1; CDR3: CASSSGLAGGLADTQYF; DNA: TGCGCCAGCAGCTCGGGACTAGCGGGGGGGCTCGCAGATACGCAGTATTTT
D: .; size: once; J: TRBJ1-2; V: TRBV6-5; CDR3: CASSYTRLSGSHGYTF; DNA: TGTGCCAGCAGTTACACTCGGTTGTCCGGGTCACATGGCTACACCTTC
D: .; size: .; J: TRBJ1-3; V: TRBV19; CDR3: CASSTRQWADGKGSGNTIYF; DNA: TGTGCCAGTAGTACCCGACAGTGGGCCGACGGTAAGGGCTCTGGAAACACCATATATTTT
D: .; size: .; J: TRBJ1-1; V: TRBV6-5; CDR3: CASSYSPAGSLRAFF; DNA: TGTGCCAGCAGTTACTCGCCTGCGGGTTCTTTGCGAGCTTTCTTT
D: .; size: .; J: TRBJ2-1; V: TRBV11-3; CDR3: CASSPSAGNEQFF; DNA: TGTGCCAGCAGCCCCAGTGCGGGCAATGAGCAGTTCTTC
D: .; size: .; J: TRBJ2-1; V: TRBV7-7; CDR3: CASSLVYGTSPAIF; DNA: TGTGCCAGCAGCTTAGTATATGGGACAAGTCCCGCTATCTTC
D: TRBD1; size: .; J: TRBJ1-5; V: TRBV19; CDR3: CASRRDRGGNSNQPQHF; DNA: TGTGCCAGTAGGAGGGACAGGGGAGGGAATAGCAATCAGCCCCAGCATTTT
D: .; size: .; J: TRBJ1-4; V: TRBV18; CDR3: CASSPSRTETNEKLFF; DNA: TGTGCCAGCTCACCATCGAGGACGGAAACTAATGAAAAACTGTTTTTT
D: TRBD2; size: .; J: TRBJ2-1; V: TRBV11-3; CDR3: CASSLGLAGFNEQFF; DNA: TGTGCCAGCAGCTTAGGGTTAGCGGGGTTCAATGAGCAGTTCTTC
D: .; size: once; J: TRBJ2-2; V: TRBV9; CDR3: CASSVPQGRGNTGELFF; DNA: TGTGCCAGCAGCGTACCCCAGGGTAGGGGGAACACCGGGGAGCTGTTTTTT
D: .; size: .; J: TRBJ2-1; V: TRBV19; CDR3: CASSTERGFSYNEQFF; DNA: TGTGCCAGTAGTACCGAACGGGGGTTCTCCTACAATGAGCAGTTCTTC
D: .; size: .; J: TRBJ1-6; V: TRBV9; CDR3: CASSAPLAAGNSPLHF; DNA: TGTGCCAGCAGCGCCCCCTTAGCGGCCGGGAATTCACCCCTCCACTTT
D: .; size: .; J: TRBJ1-2; V: TRBV18; CDR3: CASSPDGRVDYGYTF; DNA: TGTGCCAGCTCACCAGACGGCAGGGTAGACTATGGCTACACCTTC
D: .; size: few; J: TRBJ1-2; V: TRBV7-8; CDR3: CASSVGTRGRIGGYTF; DNA: TGTGCCAGCAGCGTAGGGACTCGAGGGAGGATTGGTGGCTACACCTTC
D: .; size: .; J: TRBJ1-3; V: TRBV14; CDR3: CASSPGRTIYF; DNA: TGTGCCAGCAGCCCTGGGCGCACCATATATTTT
D: TRBD1; size: .; J: TRBJ1-1; V: TRBV29-1; CDR3: CSVRTGGNTEAFF; DNA: TGCAGCGTTCGGACAGGGGGGAACACTGAAGCTTTCTTT